Each of the 10 T cell receptor beta chains below was sequenced from the same sample in a study of shared clonotypes between healthy human individuals. The method was immunoSEQ multiplex PCR; TCRdb's version includes in-frame clones alone and lacks a portion of them. The repertoire holds about a million clones, with 76% as singletons. The sequenced sample was memory CD4+ T cells sorted from blood. Subset noted: CD45RA-negative fraction. These receptor sequences come from a man between 18 and 35 years old in good health.

This chain links TRBV5-6 with TRBJ2-2; D may match TRBD1 or TRBD2 (5 bases each). Germline V gene lookup returns CDR1 SGHDT and CDR2 YYEEEE. This CDR3 is 15 amino acids long. V was cut by 4 bases and J by 4 bases, with 14 bases left in between. The CDR3 is CASSVGRAGTGELFF. Here the CDR3 DNA reads TGTGCCAGCAGCGTTGGCAGGGCGGGCACCGGGGAGCTGTTTTTT.

The chain carries TRBV10-3 and TRBJ2-7; 7 bases are shared with TRBD1. Per the germline V gene, CDR1 is ENHRY and CDR2 is SYGVKD. With V trimmed by 9 bases and J by 2 bases, 10 bases remained unmatched. The CDR3 contains 14 residues. The CDR3 coding sequence is TGTGCCATAGGATACAGGGGTCGCGCCTACGAGCAGTACTTC. Translation gives CAIGYRGRAYEQYF.

The rearrangement uses TRBV9 and TRBJ2-7; TRBD2 aligns across 7 bases. The CDR3 length is 15 residues. V lost 2 bases and J lost 0; bases outside the gene matches: 5. CDR1 is SGDLS, CDR2 YYNGEE, per germline. The CDR3 here is CASSVGASGSYEQYF. The CDR3 DNA reads as TGTGCCAGCAGCGTTGGGGCTAGCGGCTCCTACGAGCAGTACTTC.

V is TRBV28 and J is TRBJ1-1, with a tentative D call TRBD1 (5 bases). V lost 7 bases, J lost 7 bases, and 16 bases lay in between. Germline CDR1 is MDHEN and CDR2 is SYDVKM. This CDR3 comprises 13 residues. The CDR3 DNA is TGTGCCAGCAATAAAGTGGGGCCTTATGAAGCTTTCTTT. Its translation is CASNKVGPYEAFF.

The V gene is TRBV5-6, the J gene TRBJ1-3, with D unclear. V was shortened by 0 bases and J by 0 bases, with 7 bases between the two germline ends. CDR1 and CDR2 (germline): SGHDT, YYEEEE. There are 15 residues in the CDR3. The CDR3 region has the DNA TGTGCCAGCAGCTTGGGCTGGGGCTCTGGAAACACCATATATTTT. Translating gives CASSLGWGSGNTIYF.

This sequence joins TRBV19 and TRBJ1-1, with D hard to call. The CDR3 covers 14 residues. V dropped 3 bases and J dropped 4 bases, with 12 bases sitting between them. The germline CDR1 and CDR2 sequences are LNHDA and SQIVND (reference sequence). CDR3 nucleotides: TGTGCCAGTAGTATGATTCCCGGGTCCACTGAAGCTTTCTTT. Protein product: CASSMIPGSTEAFF.

The chain recombines TRBV11-2 with TRBJ1-4; TRBD1 is a possible D gene (6 bases). Germline V gene lookup returns CDR1 SGHAT and CDR2 FQNNGV. Between the trimmed V and J ends, which lost 1 base and 8 bases, there was a span of 11 bases. The CDR3 is 14 residues long. The CDR3: CASSLGLTGEKLFF. In DNA, the CDR3 is TGTGCCAGCAGCTTAGGGCTCACAGGGGAAAAACTGTTTTTT.

The sample holds one count of this clone. The rearrangement joins TRBV11-2 to TRBJ2-1; tentatively, D is TRBD1 or TRBD2 (5 bases each). V gave up 1 base and J gave up 0 bases, with 10 bases separating them. Germline CDR1 and CDR2: SGHAT and FQNNGV. This CDR3 is 16 amino acids long. The CDR3 is CASSLGAGSSYNEQFF. The DNA of the CDR3 is TGTGCCAGCAGCTTAGGGGCAGGGAGCTCCTACAATGAGCAGTTCTTC. Complete variable domain (other parts from reference TRBV11-2 and TRBJ2-1): EAGVAQSPRYKIIEKRQSVAFWCNPISGHATLYWYQQILGQGPKLLIQFQNNGVVDDSQLPKDRFSAERLKGVDSTLKIQPAKLEDSAVYLCASSLGAGSSYNEQFFGPGTRLTVL.

The rearrangement links TRBV6-1 to TRBJ1-5; 7 bases map to TRBD1. CDR1 and CDR2 from the germline V gene are MNHNS and SASEGT. This CDR3 has 15 residues. The V gene end was trimmed by 1 base and the J gene end by 4 bases; junction bases not matched to a gene: 4. The CDR3 DNA is TGTGCCAGCAGTGAAGAGGGGGCCTTAAATCAGCCCCAGCATTTT. Translating gives CASSEEGALNQPQHF.

For this clone: This specimen includes other DNA sequences encoding the same CDR3. The CDR3 protein is CASSYSGGDTEAFF. CDR3 in DNA: TGTGCCAGCAGTTACTCTGGGGGCGACACTGAAGCTTTCTTT. The chain carries TRBV6-6 and TRBJ1-1; tentatively, D is TRBD1 (6 bases). The CDR3 contains 14 residues. Germline CDR1 is MNHNY and CDR2 is SVGAGI (reference sequence). With 0 bases removed from V and 3 bases from J, the gap between germline ends came to 8 bases.